This entry describes one T cell receptor (beta chain). Its antigen is unknown. The sample is drawn from a study of T cell repertoires and HLA-DP antigens. The germline V gene encodes CDR1 SGHNT and CDR2 YYREEE (reference sequence). With 4 bases clipped from V and 4 bases from J, the junction kept 5 bases outside the gene matches. CDR3 length: 16 amino acids. Assay: immunoSEQ multiplex PCR; the TCRdb copy retains only in-frame clones and omits some. Here the sample spans more than 90,000 clones, 92% being singletons. Material for sequencing was CD4+ T cells from PBMCs. This clonotype originated in a woman between 18 and 29 years old in good health and CMV-seronegative. The chain couples TRBV5-4 to TRBJ2-3, with 14 nucleotides matching TRBD2. CDR3 nucleotides: TGTGCCAGCAGCCGCGGGACTAGCGGGGGTGCAGATACGCAGTATTTT. Encoded protein: CASSRGTSGGADTQYF.